Below are 13 T cell receptor beta chains sequenced from a single sample in a study of CD8 T cells in ankylosing spondylitis. TCRdb re-called the 5' RACE reads with MiXCR, one entry per CDR3 protein. The sample lists about 250,000 distinct CDR3 sequences, over 9.5% seen once, with 2.6% in the top ten. Sequenced: blood, either unsorted or a sorted T cell fraction (not recorded which). The receptors shown here come from a male donor with ankylosing spondylitis or in good health (not recorded which).

Many counts were recorded for this clonotype. This sequence joins TRBV27 and TRBJ1-5, with a possible D match to TRBD1 (5 bases). V was clipped by 6 bases and J by 7 bases, with 13 bases between them. The CDR3 consists of 13 residues. The germline V gene has CDR1 MNHEY and CDR2 SMNVEV (reference sequence). The CDR3 sequence: CASRSGRGQPQHF. CDR3 nucleotide sequence: TGTGCCAGCAGGTCGGGGCGGGGGCAGCCCCAGCATTTT.

This clonotype came up many times. The chain has TRBV9 and TRBJ2-1; D unclear. CDR1 is SGDLS and CDR2 is YYNGEE in the germline V gene. V lost 0 bases and J lost 4, with 8 bases in between. This CDR3 spans 14 amino acids. This chain's CDR3 is CASSVERFYNEQFF. The CDR3 DNA reads as TGTGCCAGCAGCGTAGAAAGGTTTTACAATGAGCAGTTCTTC.

This clonotype was seen ten or more times. The gene calls are TRBV12-3 or TRBV12-4 and TRBJ2-1; 7 nucleotides agree with TRBD2. CDR3 size: 15 residues. The V and J ends lost 3 bases and 4 bases, in that order; junction bases with no gene match: 6. The CDR3, as DNA: TGTGCCAGCAGTTTGACGGCTAGCGGATACAATGAGCAGTTCTTC. Amino acids: CASSLTASGYNEQFF.

The chain uses TRBV25-1 and TRBJ1-3; no reliable D call. This CDR3 comprises 16 residues. Germline CDR1 is MGHDK and CDR2 is SYGVNS. V was clipped by 0 bases and J by 0 bases, with 9 bases between them. The CDR3 region is CASSEYRTASGNTIYF. The CDR3 DNA sequence: TGTGCCAGCAGTGAATACAGAACAGCCTCTGGAAACACCATATATTTT.

This clonotype appeared a few times. DNA for the CDR3: TGCAGTGCACGGGATTTGGACACTGAAGCTTTCTTT. It encodes CSARDLDTEAFF. V usage is TRBV20-1 and J usage is TRBJ1-1; D remains unclear. V was cut by 6 bases and J by 3 bases, with 11 bases left in between. Per the germline V gene, CDR1 is DFQATT and CDR2 is SNEGSKA (reference sequence). CDR3 length: 12 residues.

This clonotype occurred a few times. This rearrangement joins TRBV20-1 to TRBJ2-7, with D possibly matching TRBD1 (6 bases). The CDR3 has 13 residues. Trimming removed 6 bases from V and 2 bases from J, with 14 bases in between. CDR1 is DFQATT, CDR2 SNEGSKA, per germline (reference sequence). CDR3 sequence (DNA): TGCAGTGCGGAGTGGGACACGACCTACGAGCAGTACTTC. Its translation is CSAEWDTTYEQYF.

This clonotype has at least ten counts. The genes are TRBV20-1 and TRBJ2-2, with 7 positions matching TRBD2. Unmatched junction bases numbered 1, after V lost 3 bases and J lost 6 bases. Germline V gives CDR1 DFQATT, CDR2 SNEGSKA (reference sequence). The CDR3 spans 12 residues. The CDR3 DNA is TGCAGTGCTAGCGCGGGGGCCGGGGAGCTGTTTTTT. It codes for CSASAGAGELFF.

Only a few counts were recorded for this clonotype. The chain joins TRBV2 to TRBJ1-2; TRBD1 is a possible D gene (5 bases). Germline CDR1 SNHLY, CDR2 FYNNEI. This CDR3 comprises 13 residues. The germline V and J ends were trimmed by 4 bases and 10 bases, with 16 bases remaining between them. CDR3 protein: CASSAQLGRHYTF. In nucleotides, the CDR3 is TGTGCCAGCAGTGCGCAATTGGGACGCCACTACACCTTC. The whole variable domain, filled in from reference TRBV2 and TRBJ1-2, reads EPEVTQTPSHQVTQMGQEVILRCVPISNHLYFYWYRQILGQKVEFLVSFYNNEISEKSEIFDDQFSVERPDGSNFTLKIRSTKLEDSAMYFCASSAQLGRHYTFGSGTRLTVV.

The sample holds many counts of this clonotype. The chain recombines TRBV20-1 with TRBJ2-5; D may be TRBD2 (6 bases). Germline CDR1 is DFQATT and CDR2 is SNEGSKA (reference sequence). Trimming cost V 0 bases and J 2 bases, with 10 bases left between them. CDR3 length: 14 amino acids. The CDR3, as DNA: TGCAGTGCTAGAGATCCGGCGGGACAAGAGACCCAGTACTTC. As protein: CSARDPAGQETQYF.

J is TRBJ1-5 and V is TRBV30; D not resolved. V was cut by 2 bases and J by 3 bases, with 11 bases left in between. The CDR3 is made up of 14 amino acids. Germline assignment: CDR1 GTSNPN and CDR2 SVGIG (reference sequence). The CDR3 sequence is CAWSKGPLNQPQHF. CDR3 nucleotides: TGTGCCTGGAGTAAGGGTCCGCTCAATCAGCCCCAGCATTTT.

There are a few counts of this clonotype. The rearrangement uses TRBV3-1 and TRBJ2-5, with D hard to call. The V end was cut by 4 bases, the J end by 4 bases, with 10 bases between. The CDR3 consists of 13 residues. The germline CDR1 and CDR2 sequences are LGHDT and YNNKEL (reference sequence). The CDR3 reads CASSPRVRETQYF. The CDR3 DNA reads as TGTGCCAGCAGCCCCCGAGTCCGAGAGACCCAGTACTTC.

This clonotype was recorded many times. An end of the junction does not agree with germline; a read error may underlie this. The rearrangement links TRBV4-1 to TRBJ2-4; no definite D call. Germline lookup yields CDR1 MGHRA and CDR2 YSYEKL. This CDR3 is built from 13 residues. CDR3 nucleotide sequence: TGCGCCAGCAGCCAACGGAGAACGATACACTTTCTCTTC. Protein product: CASSQRRTIHFLF.

This clonotype was counted only a few times. The chain uses TRBV14 and TRBJ2-1; the match to TRBD2 covers 10 bases. CDR3 size: 16 residues. Germline trimming cut 5 bases from V and 2 bases from J; bases unmatched to any gene: 6. Germline V gene lookup returns CDR1 SGHDN and CDR2 FVKESK. The CDR3 region is CASSAGTSEPYNEQFF. DNA for the CDR3: TGTGCCAGCAGCGCCGGGACTAGCGAGCCCTACAATGAGCAGTTCTTC.